This T cell receptor beta chain was captured in a study of CXCR3-negative and CXCR3-positive naive CD8 T cells. The wider study: About 150 million TRB reads were obtained in total, which works out to about 1.5 +/- 0.3 million per library.

Germline V lookup: CDR1 LGHDT, CDR2 YNNKEL (reference sequence). The CDR3 totals 16 residues. Broader study findings: Similarly elevated diversity marked both naive subsets, with memory CD8+ cells showing far lower diversity. Naive cells that were CXCR3-positive had more hydrophobic TRB CDR3s (compared with CXCR3-negative naive cells).

CD45RO-CCR7+CD27+CD95- marked naive CD8+ T cells. In preparing the TRB cDNA libraries, 5' RACE with UMI labels was used. TCRdb re-called the 5' RACE reads and shows each CDR3 protein once, DNA omitted. The sample includes around 60,000 distinct CDR3 sequences. A note on this clonotype: Its antigen is not known.

The clonotype was recovered from a human donor in good health. Some clones in this sample may be carry-over from other donors' samples. Input material: naive CXCR3+ CD8+ T cells from blood. The subset here: CD45RO-CCR7+CD27+CD95- naive CD8+ T cells expressing CXCR3 (TNR3+). The chain uses TRBV3-1 and TRBJ2-1; TCRdb lists TRBD2, though no DNA is available to test this call. The CDR3 sequence is CASSQVPAGEDNEQFF.